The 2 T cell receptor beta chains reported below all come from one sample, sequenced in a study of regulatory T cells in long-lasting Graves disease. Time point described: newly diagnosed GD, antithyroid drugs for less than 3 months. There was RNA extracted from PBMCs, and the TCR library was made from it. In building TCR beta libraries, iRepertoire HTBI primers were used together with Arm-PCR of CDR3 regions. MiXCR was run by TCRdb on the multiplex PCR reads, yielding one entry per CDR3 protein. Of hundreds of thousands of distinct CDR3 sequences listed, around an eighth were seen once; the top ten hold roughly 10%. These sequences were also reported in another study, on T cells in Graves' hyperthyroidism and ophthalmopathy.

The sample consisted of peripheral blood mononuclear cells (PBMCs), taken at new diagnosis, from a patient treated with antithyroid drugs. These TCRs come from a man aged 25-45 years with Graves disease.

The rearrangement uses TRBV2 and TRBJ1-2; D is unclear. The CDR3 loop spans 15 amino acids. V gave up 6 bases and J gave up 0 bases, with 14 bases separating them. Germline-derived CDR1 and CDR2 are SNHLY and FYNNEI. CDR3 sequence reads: CASSDKASANYGYTF. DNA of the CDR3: TGTGCCAGCAGCGATAAGGCGTCGGCTAACTATGGCTACACCTTC.

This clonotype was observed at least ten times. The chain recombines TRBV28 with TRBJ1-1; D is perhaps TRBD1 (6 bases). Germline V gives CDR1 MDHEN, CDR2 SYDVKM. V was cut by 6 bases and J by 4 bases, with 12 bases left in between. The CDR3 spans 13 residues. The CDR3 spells CASRVRDTTEAFF. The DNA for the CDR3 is TGTGCCAGCAGGGTACGGGACACCACTGAAGCTTTCTTT.